Judged by abundance, the clone carrying this TCR beta chain is medium-sized. The antigen is unknown. The treatment denotes: approximately 9-day PBMC culture with coronavirus spike peptide pools or control peptides (ViraFEST assay). Cultures got half-medium changes with IL-2 on days 3 and 7. The ends were cut back, 6 bases at V and 1 base at J, with 3 bases in the middle. This CDR3 spans 11 amino acids. Germline V gene lookup returns CDR1 LNHDA and CDR2 SQIVND (reference sequence). Scientists ran DNA taken from cultured CD4+ T cells through the Oncomine TCR Beta short-read assay for sequencing. Genomic DNA was extracted from cultured CD4+ T cells. TCRdb itself ran the PCR reads through MiXCR, one entry per CDR3 protein. The repertoire holds approximately 11,000 distinct CDR3 sequences, with 20% to 25% as singletons. The sample originates from a study of vaccination and CD4 T cells after COVID-19. Across the whole study: Overlapping SARS-CoV-2, HCoV-NL63, HCoV-OC43 and HCoV-229E spike peptides stimulated the cells.

This receptor was obtained from a human donor who received a COVID-19 vaccine. The genes are TRBV19 and TRBJ1-2, with D unresolved. Sample: CD4+ T cells from blood, cultured in vitro, taken before SARS-CoV-2 vaccination. CDR3 region: CASRDNYGYTF. DNA of the CDR3: TGTGCCAGTAGGGATAACTATGGCTACACCTTC.